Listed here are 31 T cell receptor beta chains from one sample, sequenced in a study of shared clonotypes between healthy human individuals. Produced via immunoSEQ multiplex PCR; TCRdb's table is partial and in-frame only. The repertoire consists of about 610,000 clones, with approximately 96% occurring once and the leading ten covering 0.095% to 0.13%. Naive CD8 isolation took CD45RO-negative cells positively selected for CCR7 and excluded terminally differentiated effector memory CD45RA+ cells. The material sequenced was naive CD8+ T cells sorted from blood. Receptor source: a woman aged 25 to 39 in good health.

The CDR3 bases are TGTGCCAGCAGCCCACTAGCGGGAGAGGCCCACGAGCAGTACTTC. Its translation: CASSPLAGEAHEQYF. The chain has TRBV7-9 and TRBJ2-7; TRBD2 agrees at 11 bases. V shed 5 bases, J shed 5 bases, and the junction held 8 bases outside the gene matches. Germline CDR1 is SEHNR and CDR2 is FQNEAQ (reference sequence). The CDR3 loop spans 15 amino acids. Full variable domain (missing parts from reference TRBV7-9 and TRBJ2-7): DTGVSQNPRHKITKRGQNVTFRCDPISEHNRLYWYRQTLGQGPEFLTYFQNEAQLEKSRLLSDRFSAERPKGSFSTLEIQRTEQGDSAMYLCASSPLAGEAHEQYFGPGTRLTVT.

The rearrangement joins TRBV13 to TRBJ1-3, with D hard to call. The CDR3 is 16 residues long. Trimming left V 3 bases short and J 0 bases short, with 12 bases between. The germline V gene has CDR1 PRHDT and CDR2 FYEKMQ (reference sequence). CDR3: CASSLGTASSGNTIYF. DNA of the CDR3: TGTGCCAGCAGCTTGGGAACAGCAAGCTCTGGAAACACCATATATTTT. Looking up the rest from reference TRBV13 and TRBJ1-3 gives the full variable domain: AAGVIQSPRHLIKEKRETATLKCYPIPRHDTVYWYQQGPGQDPQFLISFYEKMQSDKGSIPDRFSAQQFSDYHSELNMSSLELGDSALYFCASSLGTASSGNTIYFGEGSWLTVV.

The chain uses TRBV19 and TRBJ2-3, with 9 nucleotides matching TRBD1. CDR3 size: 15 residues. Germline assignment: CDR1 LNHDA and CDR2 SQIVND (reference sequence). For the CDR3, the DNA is TGTGCAGTCGAACCCGGGACAGGGAGCACAGATACGCAGTATTTT. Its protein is CAVEPGTGSTDTQYF.

The CDR3 coding sequence is TGTGCCAGCAGCTTGGGCTGGGGTGGCTATGGCTACACCTTC. Protein: CASSLGWGGYGYTF. This chain uses TRBV5-6 with TRBJ1-2; D is unresolved. Germline values: CDR1 SGHDT, CDR2 YYEEEE. This CDR3 is 14 amino acids long. Trimming shortened V by 0 bases and J by 4 bases, and 10 bases separated the two germline ends. Full variable domain (remainder filled in from reference TRBV5-6 and TRBJ1-2): DAGVTQSPTHLIKTRGQQVTLRCSPKSGHDTVSWYQQALGQGPQFIFQYYEEEERQRGNFPDRFSGHQFPNYSSELNVNALLLGDSALYLCASSLGWGGYGYTFGSGTRLTVV.

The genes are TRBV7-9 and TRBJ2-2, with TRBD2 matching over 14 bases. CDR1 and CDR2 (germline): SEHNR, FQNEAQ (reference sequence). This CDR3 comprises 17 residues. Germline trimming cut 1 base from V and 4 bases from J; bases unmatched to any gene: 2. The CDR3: CASSLGLAGGPTGELFF. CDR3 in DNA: TGTGCCAGCAGCTTAGGACTAGCGGGAGGGCCCACCGGGGAGCTGTTTTTT.

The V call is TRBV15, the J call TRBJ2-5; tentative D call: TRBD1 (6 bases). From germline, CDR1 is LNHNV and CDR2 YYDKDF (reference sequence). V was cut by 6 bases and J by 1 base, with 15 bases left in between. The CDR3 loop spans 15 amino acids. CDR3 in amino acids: CATSNLGQLQETQYF. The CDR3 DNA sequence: TGTGCCACCAGTAACTTAGGACAGCTCCAAGAGACCCAGTACTTC. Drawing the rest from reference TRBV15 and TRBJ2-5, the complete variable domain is DAMVIQNPRYQVTQFGKPVTLSCSQTLNHNVMYWYQQKSSQAPKLLFHYYDKDFNNEADTPDNFQSRRPNTSFCFLDIRSPGLGDTAMYLCATSNLGQLQETQYFGPGTRLLVL.

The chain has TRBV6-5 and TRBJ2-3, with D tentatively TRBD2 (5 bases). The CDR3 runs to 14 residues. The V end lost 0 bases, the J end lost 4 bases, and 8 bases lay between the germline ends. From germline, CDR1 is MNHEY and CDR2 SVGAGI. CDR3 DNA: TGTGCCAGCAGTTACTCGGAGGAGGCAGATACGCAGTATTTT. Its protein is CASSYSEEADTQYF.

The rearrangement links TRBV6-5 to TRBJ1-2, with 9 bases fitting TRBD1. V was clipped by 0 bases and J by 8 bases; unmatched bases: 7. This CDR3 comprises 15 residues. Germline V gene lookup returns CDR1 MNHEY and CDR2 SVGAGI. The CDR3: CASSYSGTGKSGYTF. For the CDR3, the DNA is TGTGCCAGCAGTTACTCTGGGACAGGGAAGAGCGGCTACACCTTC.

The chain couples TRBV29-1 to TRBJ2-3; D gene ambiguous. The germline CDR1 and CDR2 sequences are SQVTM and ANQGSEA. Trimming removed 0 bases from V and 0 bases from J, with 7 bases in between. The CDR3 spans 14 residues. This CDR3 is CSVEDLTSTDTQYF. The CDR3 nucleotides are TGCAGCGTTGAAGATCTGACTAGCACAGATACGCAGTATTTT.

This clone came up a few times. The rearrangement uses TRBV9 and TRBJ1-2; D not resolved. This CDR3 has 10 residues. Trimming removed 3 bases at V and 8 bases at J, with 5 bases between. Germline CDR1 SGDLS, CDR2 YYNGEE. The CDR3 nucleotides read TGTGCCAGCAGCGGAAACGGCTACACCTTC. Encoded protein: CASSGNGYTF.

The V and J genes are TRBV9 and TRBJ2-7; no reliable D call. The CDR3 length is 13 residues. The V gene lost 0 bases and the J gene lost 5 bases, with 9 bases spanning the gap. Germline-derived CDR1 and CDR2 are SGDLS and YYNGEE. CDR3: CASSVDSIDEQYF. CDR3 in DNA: TGTGCCAGCAGCGTAGACAGTATCGACGAGCAGTACTTC.

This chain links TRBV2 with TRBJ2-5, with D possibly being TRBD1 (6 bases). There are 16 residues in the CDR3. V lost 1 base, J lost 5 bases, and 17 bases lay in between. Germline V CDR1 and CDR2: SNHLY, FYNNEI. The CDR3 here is CASSEERQAGAETQYF. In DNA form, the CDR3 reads TGTGCCAGCAGTGAAGAAAGACAGGCCGGCGCGGAGACCCAGTACTTC.

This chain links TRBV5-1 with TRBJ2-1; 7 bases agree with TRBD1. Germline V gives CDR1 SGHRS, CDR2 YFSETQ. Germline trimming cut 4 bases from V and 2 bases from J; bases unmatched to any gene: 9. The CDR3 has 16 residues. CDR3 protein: CASSPTGTEAYNEQFF. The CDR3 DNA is TGCGCCAGCAGCCCTACCGGGACAGAGGCCTACAATGAGCAGTTCTTC. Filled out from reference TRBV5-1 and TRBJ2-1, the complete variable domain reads KAGVTQTPRYLIKTRGQQVTLSCSPISGHRSVSWYQQTPGQGLQFLFEYFSETQRNKGNFPGRFSGRQFSNSRSEMNVSTLELGDSALYLCASSPTGTEAYNEQFFGPGTRLTVL.

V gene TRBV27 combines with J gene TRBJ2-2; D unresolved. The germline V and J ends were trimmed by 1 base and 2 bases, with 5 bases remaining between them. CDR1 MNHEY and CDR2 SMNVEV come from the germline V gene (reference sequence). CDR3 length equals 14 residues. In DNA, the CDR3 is TGTGCCAGCAGTTTATGGGGAAACACCGGGGAGCTGTTTTTT. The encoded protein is CASSLWGNTGELFF.

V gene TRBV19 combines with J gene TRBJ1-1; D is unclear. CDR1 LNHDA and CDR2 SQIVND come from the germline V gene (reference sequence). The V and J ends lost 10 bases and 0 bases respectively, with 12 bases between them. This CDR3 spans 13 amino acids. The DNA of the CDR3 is TGTGCCACCCAAGTGGGAATGAACACTGAAGCTTTCTTT. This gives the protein CATQVGMNTEAFF. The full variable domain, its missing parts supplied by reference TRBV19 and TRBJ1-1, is DGGITQSPKYLFRKEGQNVTLSCEQNLNHDAMYWYRQDPGQGLRLIYYSQIVNDFQKGDIAEGYSVSREKKESFPLTVTSAQKNPTAFYLCATQVGMNTEAFFGQGTRLTVV.

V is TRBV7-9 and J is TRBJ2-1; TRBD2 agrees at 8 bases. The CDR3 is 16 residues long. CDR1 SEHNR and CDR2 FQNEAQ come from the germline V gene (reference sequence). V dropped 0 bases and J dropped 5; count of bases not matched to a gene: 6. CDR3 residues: CASSLASGMINNEQFF. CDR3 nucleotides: TGTGCCAGCAGCTTAGCTAGCGGGATGATAAACAATGAGCAGTTCTTC.

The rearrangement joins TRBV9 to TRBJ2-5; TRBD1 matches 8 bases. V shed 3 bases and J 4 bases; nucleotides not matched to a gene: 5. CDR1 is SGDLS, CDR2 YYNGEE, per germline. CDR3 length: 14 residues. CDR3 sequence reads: CASSGTGRRETQYF. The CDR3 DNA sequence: TGTGCCAGCAGCGGGACAGGGAGGCGAGAGACCCAGTACTTC. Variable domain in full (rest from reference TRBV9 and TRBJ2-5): DSGVTQTPKHLITATGQRVTLRCSPRSGDLSVYWYQQSLDQGLQFLIQYYNGEERAKGNILERFSAQQFPDLHSELNLSSLELGDSALYFCASSGTGRRETQYFGPGTRLLVL.

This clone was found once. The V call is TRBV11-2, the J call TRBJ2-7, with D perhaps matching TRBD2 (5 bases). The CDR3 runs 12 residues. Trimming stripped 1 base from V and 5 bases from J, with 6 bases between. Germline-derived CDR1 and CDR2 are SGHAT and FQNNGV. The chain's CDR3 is CASSLAGNEQYF. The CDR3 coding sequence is TGTGCCAGCAGCTTAGCCGGGAACGAGCAGTACTTC.

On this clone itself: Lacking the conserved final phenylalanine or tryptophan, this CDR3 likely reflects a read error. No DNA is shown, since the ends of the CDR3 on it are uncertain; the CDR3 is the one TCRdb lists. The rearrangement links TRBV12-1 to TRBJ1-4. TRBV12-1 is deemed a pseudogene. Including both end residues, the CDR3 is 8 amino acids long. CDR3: CASSSNLL.

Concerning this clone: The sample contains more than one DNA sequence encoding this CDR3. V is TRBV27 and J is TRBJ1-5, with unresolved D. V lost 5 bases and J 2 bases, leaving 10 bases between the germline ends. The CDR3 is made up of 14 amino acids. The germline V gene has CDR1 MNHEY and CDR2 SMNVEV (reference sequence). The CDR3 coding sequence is TGTGCCAGCAGTCCGGGTCAGGGCAATCAGCCCCAGCATTTT. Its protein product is CASSPGQGNQPQHF.

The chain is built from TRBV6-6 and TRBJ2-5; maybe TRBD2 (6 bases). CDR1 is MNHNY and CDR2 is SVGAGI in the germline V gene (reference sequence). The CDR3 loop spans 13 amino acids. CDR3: CASEEGESETQYF. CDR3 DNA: TGTGCGTCTGAGGAGGGAGAGTCAGAGACCCAGTACTTC.

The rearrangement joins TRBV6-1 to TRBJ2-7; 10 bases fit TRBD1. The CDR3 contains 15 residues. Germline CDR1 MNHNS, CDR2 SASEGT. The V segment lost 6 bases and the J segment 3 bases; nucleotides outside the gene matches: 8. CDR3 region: CASRPEDRGNYEQYF. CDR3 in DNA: TGTGCCAGCAGACCCGAGGACAGGGGGAACTACGAGCAGTACTTC.

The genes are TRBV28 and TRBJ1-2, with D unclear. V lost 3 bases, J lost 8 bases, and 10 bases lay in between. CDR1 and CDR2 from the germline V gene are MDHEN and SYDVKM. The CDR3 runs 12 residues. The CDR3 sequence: CASSFGVWGYTF. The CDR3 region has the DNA TGTGCCAGCAGTTTCGGGGTTTGGGGCTACACCTTC.

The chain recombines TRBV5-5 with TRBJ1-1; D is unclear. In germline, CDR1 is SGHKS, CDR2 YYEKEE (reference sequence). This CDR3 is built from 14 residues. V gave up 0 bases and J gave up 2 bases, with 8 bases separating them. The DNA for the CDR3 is TGTGCCAGCAGCTTGGACAGTTCAAACACTGAAGCTTTCTTT. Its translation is CASSLDSSNTEAFF.

The CDR3 here is CASSFGQNAYEQYF. CDR3 nucleotide sequence: TGCGCCAGCAGCTTTGGTCAGAACGCCTACGAGCAGTACTTC. The chain is built from TRBV5-1 and TRBJ2-7; no definite D call. The CDR3 extends over 14 amino acids. Germline V CDR1 and CDR2: SGHRS, YFSETQ. The V end lost 2 bases, the J end lost 2 bases, and 11 bases lay between the germline ends.

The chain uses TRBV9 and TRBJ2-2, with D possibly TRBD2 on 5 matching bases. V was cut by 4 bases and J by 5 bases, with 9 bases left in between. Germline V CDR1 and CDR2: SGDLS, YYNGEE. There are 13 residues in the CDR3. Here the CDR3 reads CASSQGGTGELFF. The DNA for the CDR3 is TGTGCCAGCAGCCAAGGAGGTACCGGGGAGCTGTTTTTT. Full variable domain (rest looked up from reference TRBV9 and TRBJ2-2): DSGVTQTPKHLITATGQRVTLRCSPRSGDLSVYWYQQSLDQGLQFLIQYYNGEERAKGNILERFSAQQFPDLHSELNLSSLELGDSALYFCASSQGGTGELFFGEGSRLTVL.

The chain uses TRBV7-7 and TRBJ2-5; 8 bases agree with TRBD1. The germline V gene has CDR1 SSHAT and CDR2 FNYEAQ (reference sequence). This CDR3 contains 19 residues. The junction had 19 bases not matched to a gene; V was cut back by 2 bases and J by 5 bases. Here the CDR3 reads CASSLHPYLGTGGWETQYF. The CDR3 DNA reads TGTGCCAGCAGCTTACATCCATACCTGGGGACAGGAGGGTGGGAGACCCAGTACTTC.

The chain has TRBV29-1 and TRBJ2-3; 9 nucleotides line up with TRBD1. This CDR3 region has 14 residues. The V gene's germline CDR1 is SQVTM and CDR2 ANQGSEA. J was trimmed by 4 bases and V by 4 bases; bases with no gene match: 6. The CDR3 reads CSVAGTGPADTQYF. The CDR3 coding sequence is TGCAGCGTTGCAGGGACAGGGCCGGCAGATACGCAGTATTTT.

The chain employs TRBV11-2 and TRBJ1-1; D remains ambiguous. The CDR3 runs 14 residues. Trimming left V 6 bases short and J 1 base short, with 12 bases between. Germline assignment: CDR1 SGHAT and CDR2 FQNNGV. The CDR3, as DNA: TGTGCCAGCAGGCACCCGGGGTCGAACACTGAAGCTTTCTTT. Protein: CASRHPGSNTEAFF.

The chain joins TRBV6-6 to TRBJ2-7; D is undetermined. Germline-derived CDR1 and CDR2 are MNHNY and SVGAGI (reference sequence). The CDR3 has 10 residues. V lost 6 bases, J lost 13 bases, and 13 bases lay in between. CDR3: CASSQGRFYF. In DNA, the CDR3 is TGTGCCAGCAGCCAAGGACGGTTTTACTTC.

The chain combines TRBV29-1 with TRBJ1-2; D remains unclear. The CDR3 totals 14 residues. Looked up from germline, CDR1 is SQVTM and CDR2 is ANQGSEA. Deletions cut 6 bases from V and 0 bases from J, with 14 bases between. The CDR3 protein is CSVVAEDANYGYTF. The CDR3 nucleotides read TGCAGCGTGGTCGCAGAGGACGCTAACTATGGCTACACCTTC. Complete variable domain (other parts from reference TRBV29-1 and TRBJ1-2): SAVISQKPSRDICQRGTSLTIQCQVDSQVTMMFWYRQQPGQSLTLIATANQGSEATYESGFVIDKFPISRPNLTFSTLTVSNMSPEDSSIYLCSVVAEDANYGYTFGSGTRLTVV.